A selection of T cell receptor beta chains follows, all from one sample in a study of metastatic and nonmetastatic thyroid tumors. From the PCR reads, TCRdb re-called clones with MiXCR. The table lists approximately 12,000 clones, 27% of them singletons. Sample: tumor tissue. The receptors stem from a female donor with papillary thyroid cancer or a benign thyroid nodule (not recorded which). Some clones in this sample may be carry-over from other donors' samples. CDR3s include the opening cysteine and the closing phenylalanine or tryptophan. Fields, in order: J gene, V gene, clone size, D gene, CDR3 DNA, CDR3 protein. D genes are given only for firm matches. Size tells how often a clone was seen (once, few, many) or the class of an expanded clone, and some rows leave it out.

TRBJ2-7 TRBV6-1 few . TGTGCCACCCTATCCTCCTACGAGCAGTACTTC CATLSSYEQYF
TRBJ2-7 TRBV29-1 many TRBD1 TGCAGCGTCCTCCCCGGGGACAGCCTTTCCTACGAGCAGTACTTC CSVLPGDSLSYEQYF
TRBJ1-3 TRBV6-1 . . TGTGCCAGCGTGGCCCCAGATTACGTGAGGGGAAACACCATATATTTT CASVAPDYVRGNTIYF
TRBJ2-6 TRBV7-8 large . TGTGCCAGCAGCTTAGACCAGGGAGCCGGGGCCAACGTCCTGACTTTC CASSLDQGAGANVLTF
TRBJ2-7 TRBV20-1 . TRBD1 TGCAGTGCTGCCCTCGGCACAGGGGATAGCGAGCAGTACTTC CSAALGTGDSEQYF
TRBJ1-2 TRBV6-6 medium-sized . TGTGCCAGCAGTTACGGGATCTTCTATGGCTACACCTTC CASSYGIFYGYTF
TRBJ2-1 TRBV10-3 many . TGTGCCATCAGTGACTCCGGGACGGCAAACAATGAGCAGTTCTTC CAISDSGTANNEQFF
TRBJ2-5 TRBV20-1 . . TGCAGTGCTAGTTGGGAAGAGACCCAGTACTTC CSASWEETQYF
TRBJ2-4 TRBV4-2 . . TGTGCCAGCAGCCAAGAGTGGCAGTCCAAAAACATTCAGTACTTC CASSQEWQSKNIQYF
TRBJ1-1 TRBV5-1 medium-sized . TGCGCCAGCAGCTTGGCATCGTTAGGGCCCGACACTGAAGCTTTCTTT CASSLASLGPDTEAFF
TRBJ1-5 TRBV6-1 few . TGTGCCAGCGTTTCATTAGATTTTCAGCCCCAACATTTT CASVSLDFQPQHF
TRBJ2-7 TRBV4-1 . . TGCGCCAGCAGCCAAGTTATTGTAGGTTACGAGCAGTACTTC CASSQVIVGYEQYF
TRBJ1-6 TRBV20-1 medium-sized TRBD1 TGCAGTGCGCCGACAGGGAAGAATTCACCCCTCCACTTT CSAPTGKNSPLHF
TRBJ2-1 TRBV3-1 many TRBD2 TGTGCCAGCAGCCAAAAAGCGGGAGGCGATGAGCAGTTCTTC CASSQKAGGDEQFF
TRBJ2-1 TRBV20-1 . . TGCAGTGCTAGTCCGCAGGGACAGACTAGGGATCCGTTCTTC CSASPQGQTRDPFF
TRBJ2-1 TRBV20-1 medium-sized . TGCAGTGCTAGAGATTCCACTCGAGGGAGCTCCTACAATGAGCAGTTCTTC CSARDSTRGSSYNEQFF
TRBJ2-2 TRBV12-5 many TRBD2 TGTGCTAGTGGTTTGGGAGCGGGAGGGAGCGTCGGGGAGCTGTTTTTT CASGLGAGGSVGELFF
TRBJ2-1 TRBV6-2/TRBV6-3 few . TGTGCCAGCACCTCATACAATGAGCAGTTCTTC CASTSYNEQFF
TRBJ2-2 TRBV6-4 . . TGTGCCAGCAGTGGGACTAACACCGGGGAGCTGTTTTTT CASSGTNTGELFF
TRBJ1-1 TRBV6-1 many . TGTGCCAGCAGTTCCGCGGGGGGGTGGGCTGAAGCTTTCTTT CASSSAGGWAEAFF